The 31 T cell receptor beta chains given below trace back to one sample, sequenced in a study of blood T cell repertoires in COVID-19. Method: immunoSEQ multiplex PCR; TCRdb's copy keeps in-frame clones and lacks some. The sample holds roughly 200,000 clones, 80% seen once. The sample comprised peripheral blood. The receptors originated from a man in his 70s with active or convalescent COVID-19.

CDR3 sequence: CASSPGQGASPIQETQYF. The CDR3, as DNA: TGTGCCAGCAGCCCAGGACAGGGGGCCTCCCCGATTCAAGAGACCCAGTACTTC. The chain carries TRBV11-3 and TRBJ2-5, with 11 positions matching TRBD1. CDR1 and CDR2 (germline): SGHNT, YENEEA. V was pared by 5 bases and J by 2 bases, with 13 bases of the junction left unmatched. The CDR3 spans 18 residues.

The V call is TRBV19, the J call TRBJ1-2, with 7 bases identical to TRBD1. The trim removed 11 bases at V and 0 bases at J, leaving 18 bases unmatched. The CDR3 has 17 residues. Germline lookup yields CDR1 LNHDA and CDR2 SQIVND (reference sequence). This chain's CDR3 is CASKRGGRDQANYGYTF. DNA for the CDR3: TGTGCCTCTAAAAGAGGGGGCAGGGACCAAGCTAACTATGGCTACACCTTC. Full variable domain (remainder filled in from reference TRBV19 and TRBJ1-2): DGGITQSPKYLFRKEGQNVTLSCEQNLNHDAMYWYRQDPGQGLRLIYYSQIVNDFQKGDIAEGYSVSREKKESFPLTVTSAQKNPTAFYLCASKRGGRDQANYGYTFGSGTRLTVV.

The chain carries TRBV29-1 and TRBJ1-1; D is perhaps TRBD1 (6 bases). Germline V gene data show CDR1 as SQVTM and CDR2 as ANQGSEA. The CDR3 covers 12 residues. The germline V and J ends were trimmed by 6 bases and 3 bases, with 11 bases remaining between them. The CDR3 reads CSVGRGDTEAFF. The CDR3 DNA is TGCAGCGTGGGGAGGGGGGACACTGAAGCTTTCTTT.

V is TRBV7-2 and J is TRBJ2-3, with D hard to call. Trimming pared 1 base from V and 2 bases from J, leaving 10 bases between. The CDR3 has 15 residues. Germline CDR1 is SGHTA and CDR2 is FQGNSA. The CDR3 protein is CASSLGLEITDTQYF. The CDR3 nucleotides are TGTGCCAGCAGCTTAGGACTGGAGATCACAGATACGCAGTATTTT.

V and J are TRBV7-8 and TRBJ1-1; no clear D. CDR1 and CDR2 (germline): SGHVS, FQNEAQ. The V end was cut by 7 bases, the J end by 5 bases, with 11 bases between. CDR3 size: 12 residues. The DNA for the CDR3 is TGTGCCAGCACGTATCTAGAGACTGAAGCTTTCTTT. It yields the protein CASTYLETEAFF.

The chain links TRBV7-2 to TRBJ1-2; no definite D call. In germline, CDR1 is SGHTA, CDR2 FQGNSA. V shed 5 bases and J shed 8 bases, with 18 bases lying between them. The CDR3 sequence is 14 residues long. CDR3 nucleotide sequence: TGTGCCAGCAGCCAATACACAGTAAACGAGGGCTACACCTTC. Its translation is CASSQYTVNEGYTF.

The chain couples TRBV5-5 to TRBJ1-3, with TRBD1 matching 8 bases. The CDR3 loop spans 15 amino acids. Germline V gene sequence: CDR1 SGHKS, CDR2 YYEKEE (reference sequence). The ends lost 4 bases at V and 4 bases at J; junction bases unmatched: 7. The CDR3 loop is CASSATGGQGNTIYF. In nucleotides, the CDR3 is TGTGCCAGCAGCGCTACAGGGGGTCAGGGAAACACCATATATTTT.

The chain uses TRBV11-3 and TRBJ2-3, with D maybe TRBD1 (6 bases). Germline V gene sequence: CDR1 SGHNT, CDR2 YENEEA. The CDR3 has 16 amino acids. Trimming took off 1 base at V and 2 bases at J, with 13 bases between the two ends. CDR3 DNA: TGTGCCAGCAGCTTAGCAACAGGGTCCCTCACAGATACGCAGTATTTT. The encoded protein is CASSLATGSLTDTQYF.

The chain uses TRBV2 and TRBJ1-6, with 7 nucleotides matching TRBD1. The CDR3 is 14 residues long. CDR1 is SNHLY, CDR2 FYNNEI, per germline. The V and J ends lost 4 bases and 8 bases, in that order; junction bases with no gene match: 5. CDR3 DNA sequence: TGTGCCAGCAGTGTGACAGGGACGGATTCACCCCTCCACTTT. Translation gives CASSVTGTDSPLHF.

The V and J genes are TRBV19 and TRBJ2-3; weak D call: TRBD2 (6 bases). CDR1 LNHDA and CDR2 SQIVND come from the germline V gene (reference sequence). The CDR3 has 15 residues. V gave up 3 bases and J gave up 5 bases, with 15 bases separating them. The CDR3 sequence is CASSMEGRSIDTQYF. The CDR3 region has the DNA TGTGCCAGTAGTATGGAGGGAAGGAGTATAGATACGCAGTATTTT.

This clone was counted only a few times. V is TRBV10-3 and J is TRBJ2-7, with 9 nucleotides matching TRBD1. The CDR3 consists of 15 residues. Germline V gene lookup returns CDR1 ENHRY and CDR2 SYGVKD. J lost 5 bases, V lost 3 bases, and 8 bases had no gene match. This chain's CDR3 is CAISDPGQGKNEQYF. The CDR3 nucleotides read TGTGCCATCAGTGACCCAGGACAGGGGAAGAACGAGCAGTACTTC.

This chain uses TRBV7-9 with TRBJ2-1; tentatively, D is TRBD2 (5 bases). V was trimmed by 5 bases and J by 4 bases, leaving 21 bases between them. This CDR3 is built from 17 residues. Germline V gene lookup returns CDR1 SEHNR and CDR2 FQNEAQ (reference sequence). CDR3 loop: CASSPNPLGRGYNEQFF. DNA for the CDR3: TGTGCCAGCAGCCCCAACCCCTTGGGCCGAGGGTACAATGAGCAGTTCTTC.

V gene TRBV2 combines with J gene TRBJ2-5; the match to TRBD2 covers 16 bases. V shed 9 bases, J shed 5 bases, and the junction held 6 bases outside the gene matches. The CDR3 sequence is 15 residues long. Germline V gives CDR1 SNHLY, CDR2 FYNNEI. The CDR3 sequence: CARGGTSGRAETQYF. CDR3 bases: TGTGCCAGAGGGGGGACTAGCGGGAGGGCTGAGACCCAGTACTTC.

V usage is TRBV7-2 and J usage is TRBJ1-6; 8 nucleotides align to TRBD1. Germline trimming cut 4 bases from V and 9 bases from J; bases unmatched to any gene: 11. Germline CDR1 reads SGHTA; CDR2 reads FQGNSA. The CDR3 sequence is 16 residues long. The DNA of the CDR3 is TGTGCCAGCAGCTGGAATCCACAGGGGGTTGGTTCACCCCTCCACTTT. Residues: CASSWNPQGVGSPLHF.

The gene calls are TRBV11-2 and TRBJ2-3; 8 bases align to TRBD1. The CDR3 has 15 amino acids. Trimming cost V 1 base and J 2 bases; bases outside gene matches: 2. CDR1 and CDR2 from the germline V gene are SGHAT and FQNNGV. The CDR3 loop reads CASSLGGQDTDTQYF. CDR3 nucleotides: TGTGCCAGCAGCTTAGGGGGACAGGACACAGATACGCAGTATTTT. Full variable domain (remainder filled in from reference TRBV11-2 and TRBJ2-3): EAGVAQSPRYKIIEKRQSVAFWCNPISGHATLYWYQQILGQGPKLLIQFQNNGVVDDSQLPKDRFSAERLKGVDSTLKIQPAKLEDSAVYLCASSLGGQDTDTQYFGPGTRLTVL.

This clone was seen just once. This sample also contains other DNA sequences that code for the same CDR3. The chain joins TRBV6-1 to TRBJ2-7; D unresolved. V was trimmed by 0 bases and J by 3 bases, leaving 9 bases between them. Germline V lookup: CDR1 MNHNS, CDR2 SASEGT. This CDR3 has 14 amino acids. This chain's CDR3 is CASSEALGGYEQYF. CDR3 DNA: TGTGCCAGCAGTGAAGCGCTAGGCGGCTACGAGCAGTACTTC.

The chain links TRBV9 to TRBJ1-6, with 7 bases lining up with TRBD1. Trimming at V came to 0 bases and at J to 5 bases, leaving 2 bases not matched to a gene. In germline, CDR1 is SGDLS, CDR2 YYNGEE. The CDR3 length is 15 residues. The CDR3 nucleotides are TGTGCCAGCAGCGTAGCTGGGACAGATAATTCACCCCTCCACTTT. It specifies CASSVAGTDNSPLHF.

The V call is TRBV27, the J call TRBJ2-3; D gene ambiguous. V was cut by 2 bases and J by 11 bases, with 11 bases left in between. The CDR3 totals 12 residues. Germline CDR1 and CDR2: MNHEY and SMNVEV (reference sequence). The CDR3, as DNA: TGTGCCAGCAGTTTAGACTCTCAACTGCAGTATTTT. Translating gives CASSLDSQLQYF.

The CDR3 loop reads CASSRGQATGELFF. CDR3 coding DNA: TGTGCCAGCAGTCGGGGACAGGCCACCGGGGAGCTGTTTTTT. The gene calls are TRBV6-6 and TRBJ2-2, with 8 bases fitting TRBD1. The CDR3 extends over 14 amino acids. Germline loops: CDR1 MNHNY, CDR2 SVGAGI (reference sequence). V shed 5 bases, J shed 4 bases, and the junction held 3 bases outside the gene matches.

This clone showed up just once. V and J are TRBV4-1 and TRBJ1-2; 8 bases are a match to TRBD1. The CDR3 spans 15 residues. With V trimmed by 0 bases and J by 4 bases, 4 bases remained unmatched. Germline V CDR1 and CDR2: MGHRA, YSYEKL. This CDR3 is CASSQDPGGAYGYTF. CDR3 nucleotides: TGCGCCAGCAGCCAAGACCCAGGGGGCGCCTATGGCTACACCTTC.

This chain connects TRBV7-8 to TRBJ2-1, with 8 bases fitting TRBD2. The CDR3 loop spans 16 amino acids. V shed 4 bases, J shed 4 bases, and the junction held 9 bases outside the gene matches. From germline, CDR1 is SGHVS and CDR2 FQNEAQ. The CDR3 protein is CASSSQPSGLYNEQFF. The CDR3 DNA sequence: TGTGCCAGCAGCTCCCAACCTAGCGGGCTGTACAATGAGCAGTTCTTC. Full variable domain (rest looked up from reference TRBV7-8 and TRBJ2-1): GAGVSQSPRYKVAKRGQDVALRCDPISGHVSLFWYQQALGQGPEFLTYFQNEAQLDKSGLPSDRFFAERPEGSVSTLKIQRTQQEDSAVYLCASSSQPSGLYNEQFFGPGTRLTVL.

The chain carries TRBV20-1 and TRBJ2-6; possibly TRBD1 for D (6 bases). V lost 3 bases and J 4 bases, leaving 19 bases between the germline ends. The CDR3 extends over 17 amino acids. Per germline, CDR1 DFQATT and CDR2 SNEGSKA (reference sequence). The CDR3 nucleotides read TGCAGTGCTAGTTACAGGGCCCAGGGCCCCGGGGCCAACGTCCTGACTTTC. Translated, it gives CSASYRAQGPGANVLTF.

The V call is TRBV6-2 or TRBV6-3, the J call TRBJ2-3; 8 bases map to TRBD2. With 2 bases clipped from V and 2 bases from J, the junction kept 3 bases outside the gene matches. The CDR3 has 15 amino acids. Germline CDR1 is MNHEY and CDR2 is SVGEGT. Written as DNA, the CDR3 is TGTGCCAGCAGTTACGGCGGGGGGAACACAGATACGCAGTATTTT. Its translation is CASSYGGGNTDTQYF.

This chain uses TRBV6-5 with TRBJ2-6, with a tentative D call TRBD1 (6 bases). V dropped 7 bases and J dropped 0 bases, with 10 bases sitting between them. The CDR3 spans 15 residues. Germline lookup yields CDR1 MNHEY and CDR2 SVGAGI. The CDR3 spells CASTRGTSGANVLTF. The CDR3, as DNA: TGTGCCAGCACAAGGGGGACCTCTGGGGCCAACGTCCTGACTTTC.

The chain has TRBV29-1 and TRBJ1-1, with a possible D match to TRBD1 (5 bases). The CDR3 covers 12 residues. CDR1 is SQVTM, CDR2 ANQGSEA, per germline. V shed 7 bases and J shed 5 bases, with 14 bases lying between them. CDR3 residues: CSGVGTLTEAFF. The DNA for the CDR3 is TGCAGCGGTGTCGGGACTCTTACTGAAGCTTTCTTT.

The rearrangement joins TRBV4-2 to TRBJ2-3; D is possibly TRBD1 (6 bases). CDR3 length: 16 residues. V lost 0 bases and J 1 base, leaving 11 bases between the germline ends. In germline, CDR1 is LGHNA, CDR2 YNFKEQ. The CDR3 bases are TGTGCCAGCAGCCAAGATGATGGGGGCCGCACAGATACGCAGTATTTT. Residues: CASSQDDGGRTDTQYF.

This chain uses TRBV5-1 with TRBJ1-1; 7 positions agree with TRBD1. With 3 bases clipped from V and 2 bases from J, the junction kept 7 bases outside the gene matches. Germline-derived CDR1 and CDR2 are SGHRS and YFSETQ. CDR3 size: 15 residues. CDR3 DNA sequence: TGCGCCAGCAGCTCAGGGGACAGCTTAAACACTGAAGCTTTCTTT. This gives the protein CASSSGDSLNTEAFF.

This clone was recorded once. Distinct nucleotide sequences in the sample also encode this CDR3. V is TRBV6-2 or TRBV6-3 and J is TRBJ1-1, with TRBD1 matching 8 bases. V shed 4 bases, J shed 5 bases, and the junction held 9 bases outside the gene matches. CDR3 length: 15 residues. Germline CDR1 MNHEY, CDR2 SVGEGT. The CDR3 nucleotides read TGTGCCAGCAGTTCCGGGACAGGTGGATGGACTGAAGCTTTCTTT. Residues: CASSSGTGGWTEAFF.

The rearrangement links TRBV27 to TRBJ1-4; the match to TRBD1 covers 7 bases. The trim removed 3 bases at V and 4 bases at J, leaving 8 bases unmatched. Germline loops: CDR1 MNHEY, CDR2 SMNVEV (reference sequence). This CDR3 has 16 residues. Here the CDR3 reads CASSLNTGAGNEKLFF. In nucleotides, the CDR3 is TGTGCCAGCAGTTTGAACACAGGGGCGGGTAATGAAAAACTGTTTTTT.

On this clone: The same CDR3 also results from other DNA sequences found in this sample. The rearrangement links TRBV30 to TRBJ1-5, with 7 nucleotides matching TRBD1. The V segment lost 5 bases and the J segment 1 base; nucleotides outside the gene matches: 2. CDR1 and CDR2 from the germline V gene are GTSNPN and SVGIG (reference sequence). The CDR3 loop spans 13 amino acids. CDR3 in DNA: TGTGCCTGGGCAGGGGGAAGCAATCAGCCCCAGCATTTT. Its protein product is CAWAGGSNQPQHF.

The chain links TRBV10-3 to TRBJ2-1, with D possibly matching TRBD2 (6 bases). Germline loops: CDR1 ENHRY, CDR2 SYGVKD. The CDR3 consists of 16 residues. V lost 5 bases and J 3 bases, leaving 17 bases between the germline ends. The CDR3 bases are TGTGCCATCAGTACTACCCGGGGGAGTCACTACAATGAGCAGTTCTTC. The encoded protein is CAISTTRGSHYNEQFF.